A single sample gave rise to the 25 T cell receptor beta chains below, sequenced in a study of metastatic and nonmetastatic thyroid tumors. From the PCR reads, TCRdb re-called clones with MiXCR. The repertoire holds roughly 13,000 clones, with roughly 28% as singletons. No treatment had been given to any patient before thyroid surgery. The sequenced sample consisted of tumor tissue. Receptors were obtained from a female donor with papillary thyroid cancer or a benign thyroid nodule (not recorded which). Some clones in this sample may be carry-over from other donors' samples.

The chain has TRBV7-2 and TRBJ2-5, with 9 bases that match TRBD1. V shed 5 bases, J shed 5 bases, and the junction held 6 bases outside the gene matches. Germline V CDR1 and CDR2: SGHTA, FQGNSA. The CDR3 sequence is 14 residues long. DNA of the CDR3: TGTGCCAGCAGCCGGACAGGGGCGGGGGAGACCCAGTACTTC. This encodes CASSRTGAGETQYF. Variable domain in full (rest from reference TRBV7-2 and TRBJ2-5): GAGVSQSPSNKVTEKGKDVELRCDPISGHTALYWYRQSLGQGLEFLIYFQGNSAPDKSGLPSDRFSAERTGGSVSTLTIQRTQQEDSAVYLCASSRTGAGETQYFGPGTRLLVL.

In its sample, this clone is medium-sized. The chain carries TRBV5-4 and TRBJ1-5; D gene ambiguous. Deletions cut 0 bases from V and 5 bases from J, with 6 bases between. The CDR3 covers 13 residues. Germline loops: CDR1 SGHNT, CDR2 YYREEE (reference sequence). For the CDR3, the DNA is TGTGCCAGCAGCTTGGACAGTTATCAGCCCCAGCATTTT. Protein: CASSLDSYQPQHF.

This clone showed up just a few times. This sequence joins TRBV19 and TRBJ2-2; D ambiguous. The CDR3 has 15 amino acids. From germline, CDR1 is LNHDA and CDR2 SQIVND (reference sequence). Trimming shortened V by 7 bases and J by 10 bases, and 22 bases separated the two germline ends. In DNA form, the CDR3 reads TGTGCCAGTACGGCCCTCCGGGCGTTCACCTTGGAGCTGTTTTTT. It encodes CASTALRAFTLELFF.

DNA for the CDR3: TGTGCCAGCAGCCTCACCGGGACAGGGAGCAACGAGCAGTACTTC. The encoded protein is CASSLTGTGSNEQYF. The V gene is TRBV6-1, the J gene TRBJ2-7; 9 bases match TRBD1. V shed 6 bases and J 5 bases; nucleotides not matched to a gene: 11. There are 15 residues in the CDR3. Germline-derived CDR1 and CDR2 are MNHNS and SASEGT.

This clone is medium-sized. This chain connects TRBV28 to TRBJ1-5; a possible D gene is TRBD1 (6 bases). The CDR3 loop spans 18 amino acids. V was trimmed by 6 bases and J by 2 bases, leaving 23 bases between them. The germline CDR1 and CDR2 sequences are MDHEN and SYDVKM. As DNA, the CDR3 is TGTGCCAGCAGAACTATGGGACAAAGGGATGGTGGCAATCAGCCCCAGCATTTT. This encodes CASRTMGQRDGGNQPQHF.

In this sample, this clone turned up many times. A read error may be the cause here, since a much bigger clone is one base away. In the same sample, other DNA sequences code for this CDR3. V and J are TRBV5-4 and TRBJ1-3; TRBD1 is a possible D gene (5 bases). Per germline, CDR1 SGHNT and CDR2 YYREEE (reference sequence). The germline V and J ends were trimmed by 6 bases and 7 bases, with 23 bases remaining between them. The CDR3 has 16 amino acids. The CDR3 sequence: CASTADHSGPGNTIYF. The CDR3 DNA sequence: TGTGCCAGCACCGCTGACCATTCAGGGCCCGGGAACACCATATATTTT.

As to this clone: At one of its ends the junction is not consistent with the germline gene, which may arise from a read error. This chain links TRBV2 with TRBJ1-2, with TRBD1 matching over 10 bases. Germline V gene lookup returns CDR1 SNHLY and CDR2 FYNNEI. The CDR3 runs 15 residues. CDR3 DNA: TGTGCCAGCAGTATCTACGGGACAGGGGTTGGTGGCCACACCTTC. Amino acid sequence: CASSIYGTGVGGHTF.

The chain is built from TRBV11-2 and TRBJ2-7; tentatively, D is TRBD2 (5 bases). The CDR3 runs 17 residues. Germline V gene data show CDR1 as SGHAT and CDR2 as FQNNGV. Between the trimmed V and J ends, which lost 2 bases and 7 bases, there was a span of 24 bases. The CDR3 reads CASSLYGAETDPKEQYF. The CDR3 DNA follows: TGTGCCAGCAGCTTATACGGAGCGGAGACGGACCCTAAAGAGCAGTACTTC.

This chain uses TRBV7-3 with TRBJ2-6; D unclear. Trimming pared 1 base from V and 2 bases from J, leaving 9 bases between. The CDR3 has 16 amino acids. In germline, CDR1 is SGHTA, CDR2 FQGTGA. CDR3 residues: CASSLILPAGANVLTF. CDR3 DNA: TGTGCCAGCAGCTTAATACTTCCAGCTGGGGCCAACGTCCTGACTTTC.

About this clone: A junction end diverges from the germline sequence, so it may reflect a read error. The chain joins TRBV11-2 to TRBJ2-1; TRBD2 agrees at 14 bases. Germline V gene lookup returns CDR1 SGHAT and CDR2 FQNNGV. There are 16 residues in the CDR3. DNA of the CDR3: TGTGCCAGCAGCTTCGGGACTAGCGGGAGATCGAATGATCAGTTCTTC. It translates to CASSFGTSGRSNDQFF.

The chain couples TRBV19 to TRBJ1-5; 8 nucleotides align to TRBD1. Germline lookup yields CDR1 LNHDA and CDR2 SQIVND (reference sequence). V trimming: 6 bases; J trimming: 4 bases; junction bases outside the gene matches: 5. The CDR3 extends over 14 amino acids. Written as DNA, the CDR3 is TGTGCCAGTAGGGTTACAGGGGGGAATCAGCCCCAGCATTTT. This sequence encodes CASRVTGGNQPQHF.

The chain couples TRBV19 to TRBJ2-7; D might be TRBD1 (5 bases). Trimming left V 9 bases short and J 1 base short, with 10 bases between. CDR3 length: 12 amino acids. In germline, CDR1 is LNHDA, CDR2 SQIVND (reference sequence). The CDR3 nucleotides read TGTGCCAGGACAGCCCCATCCTACGAGCAGTACTTC. Translation gives CARTAPSYEQYF.

There are a few counts of this clone. One junction end does not reproduce the germline sequence, and a read error may be involved. The V call is TRBV19, the J call TRBJ1-2, with no clear D. The germline CDR1 and CDR2 sequences are LNHDA and SQIVND (reference sequence). The CDR3 length is 14 residues. CDR3 in amino acids: CDSSREMSAYGYTF. DNA for the CDR3: TGTGACAGTAGTCGCGAGATGTCAGCCTATGGCTACACCTTC.

In its sample, this clone was seen a few times. The junction does not match germline at one end; this may be a read error. This CDR3 reads CASSPPMGYCYTF. CDR3 DNA sequence: TGTGCCAGCAGTCCCCCGATGGGCTATTGCTACACCTTC. The J gene is TRBJ1-2, the V gene TRBV6-2 or TRBV6-3; D is undetermined. This CDR3 comprises 13 residues. Germline CDR1 is MNHEY and CDR2 is SVGEGT.

This chain links TRBV30 with TRBJ1-1; D is ambiguous. CDR3 length equals 14 residues. V lost 2 bases and J lost 1, with 11 bases in between. Germline CDR1 GTSNPN, CDR2 SVGIG (reference sequence). The CDR3 region has the DNA TGTGCCTGGAGTCCCGACGGCCGGAACACTGAAGCTTTCTTT. Amino acids: CAWSPDGRNTEAFF.

The CDR3 spells CASRKGSGANVLTF. The CDR3 DNA sequence: TGTGCCTCCCGTAAAGGATCTGGGGCCAACGTCCTGACTTTC. The chain recombines TRBV30 with TRBJ2-6; D is uncertain. Trimming left V 7 bases short and J 1 base short, with 11 bases between. This CDR3 is built from 14 residues. The germline V gene has CDR1 GTSNPN and CDR2 SVGIG (reference sequence).

This clone occurred many times. The chain combines TRBV12-3 or TRBV12-4 with TRBJ2-1; D might be TRBD1 (5 bases). The germline V and J ends were trimmed by 5 bases and 5 bases, with 13 bases remaining between them. The CDR3 loop spans 14 amino acids. In DNA form, the CDR3 reads TGTGCCAGCAGTCCTTCCCTAGGGGACAATGAGCAGTTCTTC. This codes for CASSPSLGDNEQFF.

The V gene is TRBV20-1, the J gene TRBJ2-1; 8 bases are a match to TRBD2. Trimming removed 7 bases from V and 9 bases from J; junction bases left unmatched: 17. Germline lookup yields CDR1 DFQATT and CDR2 SNEGSKA (reference sequence). The CDR3 is made up of 15 amino acids. CDR3 nucleotides: TGCAGTGACCGGGGGACTAGAGGGAGGGCCGGTGAGCAGTTCTTC. Translation: CSDRGTRGRAGEQFF.

This clone is labeled medium-sized. The rearrangement uses TRBV30 and TRBJ2-2, with a weak D call TRBD1 (5 bases). Trimming shortened V by 4 bases and J by 2 bases, and 11 bases separated the two germline ends. This CDR3 has 14 amino acids. Germline V gives CDR1 GTSNPN, CDR2 SVGIG (reference sequence). The CDR3, as DNA: TGTGCCTGGATAGGGGAAAAAAACACCGGGGAGCTGTTTTTT. This codes for CAWIGEKNTGELFF. Full variable domain (outside the CDR3, taken from reference TRBV30 and TRBJ2-2): SQTIHQWPATLVQPVGSPLSLECTVEGTSNPNLYWYRQAAGRGLQLLFYSVGIGQISSEVPQNLSASRPQDRQFILSSKKLLLSDSGFYLCAWIGEKNTGELFFGEGSRLTVL.

The chain employs TRBV11-2 and TRBJ2-7; 12 bases are a match to TRBD2. Germline CDR1 and CDR2: SGHAT and FQNNGV. The CDR3 consists of 15 residues. The V and J ends lost 1 base and 3 bases, in that order; junction bases with no gene match: 1. This CDR3 is CASSLGLAGVYEQYF. DNA for the CDR3: TGTGCCAGCAGCTTAGGACTAGCGGGAGTCTACGAGCAGTACTTC.

A word on this clone: At one boundary the junction diverges from the germline segment, which might be a read error. The chain carries TRBV3-1 and TRBJ1-4; D gene unclear. The CDR3 length is 14 residues. Germline CDR1 is LGHDT and CDR2 is YNNKEL (reference sequence). Here the CDR3 reads CASSQVFSVEKLLF. DNA of the CDR3: TGTGCCAGCAGCCAAGTTTTTTCCGTTGAAAAACTGCTTTTT.

This clone appeared many times. This chain uses TRBV4-2 with TRBJ2-7, with 7 positions matching TRBD1. Germline CDR1 reads LGHNA; CDR2 reads YNFKEQ. The CDR3 is 14 amino acids. The V gene end was trimmed by 1 base and the J gene end by 2 bases; junction bases not matched to a gene: 2. The CDR3 bases are TGTGCCAGCAGCCAAGTCACAGGGGCCTACGAGCAGTACTTC. Translated, it gives CASSQVTGAYEQYF.

This clone has more than one count but fewer than ten. This sequence joins TRBV28 and TRBJ2-7; 11 nucleotides align to TRBD1. The trim removed 2 bases at V and 3 bases at J, leaving 12 bases unmatched. CDR3 size: 18 residues. Germline CDR1 MDHEN, CDR2 SYDVKM. Here the CDR3 reads CASSLPGTGGGGFYEQYF. DNA for the CDR3: TGTGCCAGCAGTTTACCCGGGACAGGGGGTGGGGGCTTCTACGAGCAGTACTTC.

A few counts support this clone. The CDR3 ends on some other residue instead of the conserved phenylalanine or tryptophan, so this is likely a read error. V is TRBV24-1 and J is TRBJ2-3; the match to TRBD2 covers 15 bases. This CDR3 is 16 amino acids long. The germline V gene has CDR1 KGHDR and CDR2 SFDVKD. With 6 bases clipped from V and 7 bases from J, the junction kept 7 bases outside the gene matches. CDR3 nucleotide sequence: TGTGCCACCAGTTACCTCGGACTAGCGGGAGGGAATACGCAGTATTTG. Protein: CATSYLGLAGGNTQYL.

Ten or more counts support this clone. This chain uses TRBV5-1 with TRBJ2-3; TRBD2 agrees at 8 bases. Looked up from germline, CDR1 is SGHRS and CDR2 is YFSETQ. The length of the CDR3 is 15 residues. V was clipped by 0 bases and J by 1 base; unmatched bases: 1. The CDR3 spells CASSLVAGRTDTQYF. The CDR3 DNA reads TGCGCCAGCAGCTTGGTAGCGGGACGCACAGATACGCAGTATTTT. Variable domain in full (rest from reference TRBV5-1 and TRBJ2-3): KAGVTQTPRYLIKTRGQQVTLSCSPISGHRSVSWYQQTPGQGLQFLFEYFSETQRNKGNFPGRFSGRQFSNSRSEMNVSTLELGDSALYLCASSLVAGRTDTQYFGPGTRLTVL.